These 5 T cell receptor beta chains were sequenced from one sample in a study of blood T cell repertoires in COVID-19. The assay was immunoSEQ multiplex PCR, and TCRdb's table has in-frame clones only and misses some. The repertoire holds around 310,000 clones, with approximately 90% as singletons. The specimen was peripheral blood. These TCRs come from a woman in her 30s with COVID-19, enrolled during active disease.

The rearrangement uses TRBV7-3 and TRBJ1-4; D is undetermined. The CDR3 runs 14 residues. V was clipped by 2 bases and J by 13 bases, with 17 bases between them. From germline, CDR1 is SGHTA and CDR2 FQGTGA. CDR3 loop: CASSLLQPPKGLFF. The CDR3 region has the DNA TGTGCCAGCAGCTTATTACAGCCTCCCAAAGGACTGTTTTTT.

This clone has only one observation. CDR3 in amino acids: CASSVPTGLNTEAFF. CDR3 bases: TGTGCCAGCAGCGTCCCGACAGGACTTAACACTGAAGCTTTCTTT. The V and J genes are TRBV11-2 and TRBJ1-1; weak D call: TRBD1 (6 bases). The length of the CDR3 is 15 residues. The germline CDR1 and CDR2 sequences are SGHAT and FQNNGV. The V end lost 5 bases, the J end lost 2 bases, and 15 bases lay between the germline ends.

The chain uses TRBV10-3 and TRBJ1-1; 10 nucleotides match TRBD1. CDR3 length equals 15 residues. J gave up 1 base and V 6 bases, and 5 bases lay outside the gene matches. Germline V gene sequence: CDR1 ENHRY, CDR2 SYGVKD. The CDR3 DNA reads TGTGCCATCAGCGAGACAGGGGGCCAGAACACTGAAGCTTTCTTT. Translation: CAISETGGQNTEAFF.

The chain couples TRBV5-4 to TRBJ2-5; 10 bases align to TRBD2. Germline CDR1 and CDR2: SGHNT and YYREEE (reference sequence). The trim removed 1 base at V and 4 bases at J, leaving 4 bases unmatched. This CDR3 contains 15 residues. In DNA, the CDR3 is TGTGCCAGCAGCTTGTTCTTAGCGGGAGGAGAGACCCAGTACTTC. Translation: CASSLFLAGGETQYF.

This rearrangement joins TRBV6-6 to TRBJ1-1, with D tentatively TRBD1 (5 bases). Germline V lookup: CDR1 MNHNY, CDR2 SVGAGI (reference sequence). V lost 3 bases to trimming and J lost 8 bases, with 10 bases between them. This CDR3 is built from 12 residues. The CDR3 bases are TGTGCCAGCAGTTATTCGGGGGACGAAGCTTTCTTT. Translated: CASSYSGDEAFF.